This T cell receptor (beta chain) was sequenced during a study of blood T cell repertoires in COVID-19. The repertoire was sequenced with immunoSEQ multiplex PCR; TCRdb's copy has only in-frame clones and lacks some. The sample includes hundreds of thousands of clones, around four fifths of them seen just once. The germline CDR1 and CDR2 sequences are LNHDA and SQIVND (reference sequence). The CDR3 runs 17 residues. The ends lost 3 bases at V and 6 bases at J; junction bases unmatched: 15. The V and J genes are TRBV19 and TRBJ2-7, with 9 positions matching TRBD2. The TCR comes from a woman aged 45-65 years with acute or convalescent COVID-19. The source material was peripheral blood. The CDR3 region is CASSISAAGGRRGEQYF. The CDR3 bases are TGTGCCAGTAGTATCTCAGCAGCGGGAGGCCGTCGGGGCGAGCAGTACTTC.